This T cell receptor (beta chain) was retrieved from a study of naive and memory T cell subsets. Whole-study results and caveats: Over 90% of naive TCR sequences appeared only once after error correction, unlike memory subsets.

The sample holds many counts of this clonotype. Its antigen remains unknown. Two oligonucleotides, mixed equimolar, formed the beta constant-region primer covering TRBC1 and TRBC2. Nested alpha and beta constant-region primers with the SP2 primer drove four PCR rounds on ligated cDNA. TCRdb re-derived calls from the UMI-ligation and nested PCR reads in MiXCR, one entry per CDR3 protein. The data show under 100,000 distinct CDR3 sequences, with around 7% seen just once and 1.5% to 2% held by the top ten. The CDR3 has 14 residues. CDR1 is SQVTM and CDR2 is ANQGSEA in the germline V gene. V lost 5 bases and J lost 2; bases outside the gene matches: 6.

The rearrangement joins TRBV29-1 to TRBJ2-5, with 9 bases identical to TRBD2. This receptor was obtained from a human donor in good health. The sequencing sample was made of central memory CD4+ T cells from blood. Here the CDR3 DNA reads TGCAGCGTTACGACTAGCGGAGTACAAGAGACCCAGTACTTC. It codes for CSVTTSGVQETQYF.